This T cell receptor beta chain was recorded in a study of blood T cell repertoires in COVID-19. Across the study: The samples span acute and convalescent COVID-19 from the United States, Italy and Spain. PBMCs, B-cell-depleted T cells, or T cells provided the cDNA or gDNA that made up the material.

Source study methods: Amplification with reference gene primers provided the estimates of nucleated cell counts. Data came from immunoSEQ multiplex PCR; TCRdb stores just in-frame clones and leaves some out. V and J calls and clone size follow that table, whereas D and trimming were derived from the DNA. Among 300,000 or so clones listed, over 70% were seen once. This CDR3 is built from 14 residues. Looked up from germline, CDR1 is LGHDT and CDR2 is YNNKEL (reference sequence). V lost 0 bases and J lost 4, with 7 bases in between. Sequencing was done on a sample of peripheral blood. The sequence derives from a woman aged 45-65 years with acute or convalescent COVID-19. The chain recombines TRBV3-1 (or the pseudogene TRBV3-2) with TRBJ2-1, with unresolved D. The CDR3 sequence is CASSQDAAYNEQFF. Here the CDR3 DNA reads TGTGCCAGCAGCCAAGATGCGGCATACAATGAGCAGTTCTTC.